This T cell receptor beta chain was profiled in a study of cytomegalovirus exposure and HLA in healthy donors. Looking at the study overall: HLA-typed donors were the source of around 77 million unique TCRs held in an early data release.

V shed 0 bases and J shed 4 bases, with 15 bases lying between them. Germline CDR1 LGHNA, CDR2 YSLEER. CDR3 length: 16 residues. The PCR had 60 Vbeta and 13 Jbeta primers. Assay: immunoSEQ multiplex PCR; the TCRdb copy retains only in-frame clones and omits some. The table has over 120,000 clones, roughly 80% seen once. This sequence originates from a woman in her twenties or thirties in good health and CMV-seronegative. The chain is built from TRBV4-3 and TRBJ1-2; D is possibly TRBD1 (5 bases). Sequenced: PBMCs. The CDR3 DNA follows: TGCGCCAGCAGCCAAGATCTTACTCCACAGGCCTATGGCTACACCTTC. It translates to CASSQDLTPQAYGYTF.